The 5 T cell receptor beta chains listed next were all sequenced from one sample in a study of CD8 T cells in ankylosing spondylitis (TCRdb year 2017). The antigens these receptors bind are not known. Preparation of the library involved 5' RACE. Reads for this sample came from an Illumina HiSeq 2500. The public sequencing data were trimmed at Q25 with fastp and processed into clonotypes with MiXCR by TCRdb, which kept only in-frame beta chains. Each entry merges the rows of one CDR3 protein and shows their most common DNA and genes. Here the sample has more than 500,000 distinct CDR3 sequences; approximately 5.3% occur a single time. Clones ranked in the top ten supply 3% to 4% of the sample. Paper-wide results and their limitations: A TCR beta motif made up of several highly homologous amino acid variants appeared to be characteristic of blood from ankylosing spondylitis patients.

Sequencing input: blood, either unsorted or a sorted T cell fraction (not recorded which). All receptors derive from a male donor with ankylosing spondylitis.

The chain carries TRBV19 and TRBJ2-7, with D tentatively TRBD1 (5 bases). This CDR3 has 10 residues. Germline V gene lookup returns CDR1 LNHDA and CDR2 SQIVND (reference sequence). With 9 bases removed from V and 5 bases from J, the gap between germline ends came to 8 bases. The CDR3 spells CARLQDEQYF. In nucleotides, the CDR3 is TGTGCCAGGTTACAGGACGAGCAGTACTTC.

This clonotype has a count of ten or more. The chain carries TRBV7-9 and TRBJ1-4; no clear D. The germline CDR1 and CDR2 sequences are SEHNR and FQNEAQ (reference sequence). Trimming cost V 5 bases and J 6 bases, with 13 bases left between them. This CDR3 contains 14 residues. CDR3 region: CASSHFNADEKLFF. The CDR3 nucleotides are TGTGCCAGCAGCCACTTTAACGCGGATGAAAAACTGTTTTTT.

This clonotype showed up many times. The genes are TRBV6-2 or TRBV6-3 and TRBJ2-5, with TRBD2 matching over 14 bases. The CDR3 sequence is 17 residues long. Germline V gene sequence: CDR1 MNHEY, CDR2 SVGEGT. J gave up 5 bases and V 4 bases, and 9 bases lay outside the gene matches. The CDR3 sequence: CASSSRTSGRIVETQYF. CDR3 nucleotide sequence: TGTGCCAGCAGTTCACGGACTAGCGGGAGGATTGTGGAGACCCAGTACTTC.

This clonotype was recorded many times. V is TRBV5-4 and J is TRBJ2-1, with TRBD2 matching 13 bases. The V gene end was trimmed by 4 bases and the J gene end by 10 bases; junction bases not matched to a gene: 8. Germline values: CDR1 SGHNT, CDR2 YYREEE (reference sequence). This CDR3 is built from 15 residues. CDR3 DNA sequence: TGTGCCAGCAGCACCCGACTAGCGGGAGGAGGGGAGCAGTTCTTC. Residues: CASSTRLAGGGEQFF.

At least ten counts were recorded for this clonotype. CDR3 nucleotide sequence: TGCAGCGTTGATAGTTGGGAGGGAAGCGGACCAACTACCTACGAGCAGTACTTC. Translated: CSVDSWEGSGPTTYEQYF. The V and J genes are TRBV29-1 and TRBJ2-7; 7 nucleotides match TRBD2. Looked up from germline, CDR1 is SQVTM and CDR2 is ANQGSEA. CDR3 length: 18 amino acids. V was pared by 3 bases and J by 2 bases, with 19 bases of the junction left unmatched.